Included here is one T cell receptor beta chain sequence, with context. Its target is unknown. These data come from a study of shared clonotypes between healthy human individuals. An assay was performed, and its level was deep. DNA at 200 ng, tens of thousands of T cell genomes, went into sorted-subset replicate PCRs. Generated by immunoSEQ multiplex PCR, the TCRdb table keeps only in-frame clones and is missing some. The sample records 1.4 million or so clones, approximately 98.5% being singletons. Findings and caveats of the study: The generation probabilities recorded for non-shared clonotypes fell below those of clonotypes shared by all four donors.

Sequenced: naive CD4+ T cells sorted from blood. The subset: CD45RA+ positively selected. This clonotype originated in a man younger than 45 in good health.

CDR3 DNA: TGTGCCAGCAGCCATGCCTCCTACGAGCAGTACTTC. It translates to CASSHASYEQYF. V gene TRBV14 combines with J gene TRBJ2-7; D remains ambiguous. The length of the CDR3 is 12 residues. V was shortened by 3 bases and J by 0 bases, with 3 bases between the two germline ends. Germline lookup yields CDR1 SGHDN and CDR2 FVKESK.